This T cell receptor (beta chain) is drawn from a study of blood T cell repertoires in COVID-19. As for the study in general: Material from acute and convalescent COVID-19 was sourced from the United States, Italy and Spain.

TCRdb's table, derived via immunoSEQ multiplex PCR, lists solely in-frame clones and lacks some. The sample has 200,000 to 300,000 clones, 86% seen once; the top ten hold nearly 2%. Sequenced material: peripheral blood. The sequence came from a man aged 25-45 years with active or convalescent COVID-19.

The CDR3 coding sequence is TGTGCCAGCAGCTTAAACCCTCCCAGGACCGGGGAGCTGTTTTTT. Protein: CASSLNPPRTGELFF. This chain links TRBV7-2 with TRBJ2-2; D is unresolved. Deletions cut 2 bases from V and 5 bases from J, with 12 bases between. In germline, CDR1 is SGHTA, CDR2 FQGNSA. The CDR3 totals 15 residues. The full variable domain, in which reference TRBV7-2 and TRBJ2-2 provide the parts outside the CDR3, is GAGVSQSPSNKVTEKGKDVELRCDPISGHTALYWYRQSLGQGLEFLIYFQGNSAPDKSGLPSDRFSAERTGGSVSTLTIQRTQQEDSAVYLCASSLNPPRTGELFFGEGSRLTVL.